This T cell receptor beta chain emerged from a study of T cell responses to AZD1222 COVID-19 vaccine. Remarks on this clone: Its antigen is as yet unknown.

Findings and limits, study-wide: Of the AZD1222 recipients, only 5 to 7 were seropositive at baseline.

CDR1 is LGHDT, CDR2 YNNKEL, per germline (reference sequence). The CDR3 is 16 amino acids. V dropped 2 bases and J dropped 4; count of bases not matched to a gene: 5. The method was immunoSEQ multiplex PCR; TCRdb's version includes in-frame clones alone and lacks a portion of them. This table holds under 110,000 clones, 86% found once. The receptor's source is an adult in good health. The specimen was peripheral blood, collected on day 0 of AZD1222 vaccination. The V and J genes are TRBV3-1 (or the pseudogene TRBV3-2) and TRBJ2-1, with TRBD2 identical over 10 bases. The CDR3 protein is CASSQPLAGVYNEQFF. CDR3 DNA sequence: TGTGCCAGCAGCCAACCGCTAGCGGGGGTTTACAATGAGCAGTTCTTC.